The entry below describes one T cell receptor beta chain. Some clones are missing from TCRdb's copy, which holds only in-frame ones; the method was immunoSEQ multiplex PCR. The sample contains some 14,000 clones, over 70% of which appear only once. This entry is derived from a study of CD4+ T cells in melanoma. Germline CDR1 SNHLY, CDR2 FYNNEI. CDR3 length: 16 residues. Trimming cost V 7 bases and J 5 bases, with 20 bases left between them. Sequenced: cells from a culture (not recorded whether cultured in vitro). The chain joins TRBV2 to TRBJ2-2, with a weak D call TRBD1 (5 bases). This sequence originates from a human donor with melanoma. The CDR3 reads CASTKEGSGQTGELFF. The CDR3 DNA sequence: TGTGCCAGCACGAAGGAAGGCTCAGGGCAGACCGGGGAGCTGTTTTTT.